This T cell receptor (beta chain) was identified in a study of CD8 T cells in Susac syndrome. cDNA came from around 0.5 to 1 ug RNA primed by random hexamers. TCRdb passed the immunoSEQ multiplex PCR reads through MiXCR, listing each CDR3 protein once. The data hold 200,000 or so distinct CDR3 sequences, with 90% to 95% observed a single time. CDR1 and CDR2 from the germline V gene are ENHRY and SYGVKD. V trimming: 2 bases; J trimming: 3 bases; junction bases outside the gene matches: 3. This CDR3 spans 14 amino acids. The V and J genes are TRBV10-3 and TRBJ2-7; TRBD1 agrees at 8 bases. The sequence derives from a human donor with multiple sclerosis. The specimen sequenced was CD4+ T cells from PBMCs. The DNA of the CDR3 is TGTGCCATCAGTGAGACGGACAGGGTCTACGAGCAGTACTTC. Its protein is CAISETDRVYEQYF.